The 16 T cell receptor beta chains given below trace back to one sample, sequenced in a study of beta chain features in type 1 diabetes. Reverse transcription of all isolated RNA meant that expressed TCRB transcripts were sequenced. Sequenced by immunoSEQ multiplex PCR; TCRdb stores in-frame clones only, minus some. The sample yields some 190,000 clones, 7.8% seen once. These receptors' targets are unknown. Points from the study as a whole: All four CD4+ subsets of Type 1 diabetes patients contained TCRB CDR3s that were moderately but significantly shorter.

The sequenced material came from central memory CD4+ T cells from blood. The receptors derive from a woman aged 35 to 49 with type 1 diabetes.

In this sample, this clone turned up a few times. This sequence joins TRBV15 and TRBJ2-1, with TRBD1 as a possible D gene (5 bases). Per germline, CDR1 LNHNV and CDR2 YYDKDF (reference sequence). This CDR3 is built from 15 residues. Trimming took 0 bases from V and 0 from J, leaving 6 bases between them. The chain's CDR3 is CATSRDDSSYNEQFF. In DNA form, the CDR3 reads TGTGCCACCAGCAGAGATGACAGCTCCTACAATGAGCAGTTCTTC.

The chain recombines TRBV5-1 with TRBJ2-5, with 10 bases fitting TRBD1. The CDR3 is 15 amino acids. Germline-derived CDR1 and CDR2 are SGHRS and YFSETQ. Unmatched junction bases numbered 7, after V lost 3 bases and J lost 5 bases. This chain's CDR3 is CASSWGMGQGETQYF. For the CDR3, the DNA is TGCGCCAGCAGCTGGGGAATGGGACAGGGGGAGACCCAGTACTTC. The full variable domain, completed using reference TRBV5-1 and TRBJ2-5, is KAGVTQTPRYLIKTRGQQVTLSCSPISGHRSVSWYQQTPGQGLQFLFEYFSETQRNKGNFPGRFSGRQFSNSRSEMNVSTLELGDSALYLCASSWGMGQGETQYFGPGTRLLVL.

V is TRBV5-6 and J is TRBJ1-1; D is uncertain. Germline V lookup: CDR1 SGHDT, CDR2 YYEEEE. The CDR3 spans 15 residues. The V end lost 6 bases, the J end lost 5 bases, and 20 bases lay between the germline ends. The CDR3 reads CASTQPSGIETEAFF. CDR3 nucleotides: TGTGCCAGCACCCAACCTTCAGGAATTGAGACTGAAGCTTTCTTT.

This clone was seen more than once but under ten times. This chain uses TRBV6-5 with TRBJ1-1; TRBD1 aligns across 8 bases. Germline values: CDR1 MNHEY, CDR2 SVGAGI. This CDR3 has 14 amino acids. The V gene end was trimmed by 4 bases and the J gene end by 3 bases; junction bases not matched to a gene: 4. The CDR3 nucleotides read TGTGCCAGCAGTTCCCGACAGGGGCACACTGAAGCTTTCTTT. It codes for CASSSRQGHTEAFF.

The genes are TRBV7-2 and TRBJ2-6, with 8 bases fitting TRBD2. CDR3 length equals 16 residues. Germline-derived CDR1 and CDR2 are SGHTA and FQGNSA. The junction had 4 bases not matched to a gene; V was cut back by 6 bases and J by 0 bases. CDR3 DNA: TGTGCCAGCAGACCGAGCGGGAGCTCTGGGGCCAACGTCCTGACTTTC. This encodes CASRPSGSSGANVLTF.

This clone was picked up a small number of times. The gene calls are TRBV6-5 and TRBJ2-1; D is ambiguous. CDR3 length equals 14 residues. The germline V gene encodes CDR1 MNHEY and CDR2 SVGAGI. Trimming took 8 bases from V and 4 from J, leaving 15 bases between them. The CDR3 coding sequence is TGTGCCAGCTCAAACAACGCGGTTTACAATGAGCAGTTCTTC. Its translation: CASSNNAVYNEQFF.

In its sample, this clone was seen a few times. V is TRBV28 and J is TRBJ1-2; tentatively, D is TRBD1 (5 bases). Per the germline V gene, CDR1 is MDHEN and CDR2 is SYDVKM. V was trimmed by 6 bases and J by 4 bases, leaving 12 bases between them. The CDR3 consists of 13 residues. CDR3 sequence (DNA): TGTGCCAGCAGGATACAGGTGCCCTATGGCTACACCTTC. Its protein is CASRIQVPYGYTF.

This clone was observed a handful of times. The V and J genes are TRBV27 and TRBJ2-7; weak D call: TRBD2 (5 bases). Per germline, CDR1 MNHEY and CDR2 SMNVEV (reference sequence). V was trimmed by 7 bases and J by 2 bases, leaving 9 bases between them. The CDR3 is 12 amino acids. The CDR3 bases are TGTGCCAGCAAGAGGGAGCCCTACGAGCAGTACTTC. Translated: CASKREPYEQYF.

This clone has a handful of counts. Other DNA sequences in the sample encode the same CDR3. The V call is TRBV9, the J call TRBJ1-2; 7 nucleotides line up with TRBD1. Germline trimming cut 5 bases from V and 0 bases from J; bases unmatched to any gene: 7. From germline, CDR1 is SGDLS and CDR2 YYNGEE. CDR3 size: 15 residues. CDR3 in amino acids: CASSPDRATNYGYTF. CDR3 sequence (DNA): TGTGCCAGCAGTCCAGACAGGGCAACTAACTATGGCTACACCTTC.

This chain uses TRBV29-1 with TRBJ2-5; 8 bases are a match to TRBD1. The germline gives CDR1 SQVTM, CDR2 ANQGSEA. V was pared by 7 bases and J by 2 bases, with 3 bases of the junction left unmatched. This CDR3 contains 12 residues. Written as DNA, the CDR3 is TGCAGCGCCCGGACAGGGCAAGAGACCCAGTACTTC. Translation: CSARTGQETQYF.

This clone was picked up a small number of times. This sequence joins TRBV10-3 and TRBJ1-1; D unclear. The CDR3 is 15 amino acids. Germline V gene data show CDR1 as ENHRY and CDR2 as SYGVKD. The V end lost 6 bases, the J end lost 3 bases, and 17 bases lay between the germline ends. The CDR3, as DNA: TGTGCCATCAGAGCCTTGACCTCAGAGGACACTGAAGCTTTCTTT. The encoded protein is CAIRALTSEDTEAFF.

Only a few counts were recorded for this clone. V is TRBV7-3 and J is TRBJ2-1; maybe TRBD2 (6 bases). In germline, CDR1 is SGHTA, CDR2 FQGTGA. The CDR3 consists of 15 residues. The V gene lost 0 bases and the J gene lost 8 bases, with 14 bases spanning the gap. The CDR3, as DNA: TGTGCCAGCAGCTTAACACGGGAGATTTTTGATGAGCAGTTCTTC. It translates to CASSLTREIFDEQFF.

The chain uses TRBV7-2 and TRBJ2-7; 10 bases are a match to TRBD1. The CDR3 has 13 residues. Germline V gives CDR1 SGHTA, CDR2 FQGNSA. The V and J ends lost 3 bases and 6 bases, in that order; junction bases with no gene match: 2. The DNA of the CDR3 is TGTGCCAGCAGCTTCCGGACAGGGGGCGAGCAGTACTTC. The encoded protein is CASSFRTGGEQYF.

The V and J genes are TRBV14 and TRBJ2-6; D not certain. Trimming shortened V by 4 bases and J by 1 base, and 11 bases separated the two germline ends. CDR1 and CDR2 (germline): SGHDN, FVKESK. This CDR3 comprises 16 residues. This chain's CDR3 is CASSPPVYSGANVLTF. Here the CDR3 DNA reads TGTGCCAGCAGCCCTCCCGTTTATTCTGGGGCCAACGTCCTGACTTTC. Drawing the rest from reference TRBV14 and TRBJ2-6, the complete variable domain is EAGVTQFPSHSVIEKGQTVTLRCDPISGHDNLYWYRRVMGKEIKFLLHFVKESKQDESGMPNNRFLAERTGGTYSTLKVQPAELEDSGVYFCASSPPVYSGANVLTFGAGSRLTVL.

This clone was found a few times. The rearrangement uses TRBV7-2 and TRBJ1-5; 7 nucleotides agree with TRBD1. V lost 3 bases and J lost 3; bases outside the gene matches: 11. The CDR3 consists of 17 residues. CDR1 is SGHTA, CDR2 FQGNSA, per germline. The DNA of the CDR3 is TGTGCCAGCAGCTTTAGCGTCGGCAGGGGGATCAATCAGCCCCAGCATTTT. This encodes CASSFSVGRGINQPQHF.

This clone was found many times. This chain joins TRBV7-2 and TRBJ1-5, with D tentatively TRBD1 (5 bases). The ends were cut back, 6 bases at V and 3 bases at J, with 12 bases in the middle. In germline, CDR1 is SGHTA, CDR2 FQGNSA. The CDR3 spans 14 residues. The CDR3 loop is CASRPTGSNQPQHF. Here the CDR3 DNA reads TGTGCCAGCAGGCCTACAGGTTCCAATCAGCCCCAGCATTTT.